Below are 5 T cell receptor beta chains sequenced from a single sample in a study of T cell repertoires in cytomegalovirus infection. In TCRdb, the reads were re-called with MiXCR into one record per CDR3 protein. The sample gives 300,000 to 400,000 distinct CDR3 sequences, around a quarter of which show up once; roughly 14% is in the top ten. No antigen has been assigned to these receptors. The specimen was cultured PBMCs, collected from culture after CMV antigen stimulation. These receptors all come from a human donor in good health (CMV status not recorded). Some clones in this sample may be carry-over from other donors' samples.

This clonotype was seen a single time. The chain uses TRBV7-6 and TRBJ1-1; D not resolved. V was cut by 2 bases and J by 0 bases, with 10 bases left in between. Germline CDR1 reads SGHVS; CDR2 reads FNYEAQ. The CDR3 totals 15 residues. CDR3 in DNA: TGTGCCAGCAGCTTATTTACAGTTTTGAACACTGAAGCTTTCTTT. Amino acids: CASSLFTVLNTEAFF.

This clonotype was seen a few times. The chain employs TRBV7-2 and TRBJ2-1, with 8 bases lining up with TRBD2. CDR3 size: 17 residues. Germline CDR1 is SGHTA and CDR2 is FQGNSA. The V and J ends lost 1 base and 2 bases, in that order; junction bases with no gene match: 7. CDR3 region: CASSLGSGRGAYNEQFF. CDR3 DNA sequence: TGTGCCAGCAGCTTAGGAAGCGGGAGAGGGGCCTACAATGAGCAGTTCTTC.

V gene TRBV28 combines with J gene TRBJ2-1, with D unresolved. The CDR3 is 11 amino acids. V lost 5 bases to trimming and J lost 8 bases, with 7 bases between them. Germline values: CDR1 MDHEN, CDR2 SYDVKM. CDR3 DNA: TGTGCCAGCAGTGTTGAGGATGAGCAGTTCTTC. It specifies CASSVEDEQFF.

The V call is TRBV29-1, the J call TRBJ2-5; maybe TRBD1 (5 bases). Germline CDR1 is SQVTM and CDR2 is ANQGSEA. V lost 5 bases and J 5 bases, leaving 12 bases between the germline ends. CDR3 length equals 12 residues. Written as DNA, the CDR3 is TGCAGCGTTAGGCGAGCAGGGGAGACCCAGTACTTC. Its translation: CSVRRAGETQYF.

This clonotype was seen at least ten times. The DNA for the CDR3 is TGTGCCAGCAGCCCCCGGCGGGGGTTCTCTGGAAACACCATATATTTT. Protein sequence: CASSPRRGFSGNTIYF. The chain links TRBV7-2 to TRBJ1-3; D perhaps matches TRBD1 (5 bases). CDR1 is SGHTA and CDR2 is FQGNSA in the germline V gene. CDR3 size: 16 residues. V lost 5 bases, J lost 0 bases, and 14 bases lay in between. Full variable domain (missing parts from reference TRBV7-2 and TRBJ1-3): GAGVSQSPSNKVTEKGKDVELRCDPISGHTALYWYRQSLGQGLEFLIYFQGNSAPDKSGLPSDRFSAERTGGSVSTLTIQRTQQEDSAVYLCASSPRRGFSGNTIYFGEGSWLTVV.